The sequence of this T cell receptor beta chain was determined in a study of T cells in Graves' hyperthyroidism and ophthalmopathy. Regarding the study as a whole: Also found in blood were most expanded thyroid clonotypes above 0.001.

This clonotype has ten or more counts. What it binds is not known. Trimming left V 2 bases short and J 2 bases short, with 5 bases between. The CDR3 extends over 12 amino acids. Germline CDR1 reads DFQATT; CDR2 reads SNEGSKA (reference sequence). Newly diagnosed hyperthyroidism patients aged 18 to 65 years had disease lasting under 2 months. Clinical symptoms, serum thyroxine, TRAb, thyroid ultrasound and orbital computed tomography established diagnosis. Fresh peripheral blood, more than 9 ml, yielded the PBMCs. Using RNA transcripts as the source, TCR beta CDR3 regions were amplified. During a first-round RT-PCR of the TCR CDR3, the HTBI primer set was used. TCRdb re-called the multiplex PCR reads through MiXCR, storing one row per CDR3 protein. The sample yields hundreds of thousands of distinct CDR3 sequences, 11% to 15% seen once.

This receptor was identified in a woman in her twenties or thirties with Graves' hyperthyroidism that later progressed to Graves' ophthalmopathy. The chain recombines TRBV20-1 with TRBJ2-3; no clear D gene. The sequencing sample was made of blood. As DNA, the CDR3 is TGCAGTGCTAGAACCGACACAGATACGCAGTATTTT. It encodes CSARTDTDTQYF.